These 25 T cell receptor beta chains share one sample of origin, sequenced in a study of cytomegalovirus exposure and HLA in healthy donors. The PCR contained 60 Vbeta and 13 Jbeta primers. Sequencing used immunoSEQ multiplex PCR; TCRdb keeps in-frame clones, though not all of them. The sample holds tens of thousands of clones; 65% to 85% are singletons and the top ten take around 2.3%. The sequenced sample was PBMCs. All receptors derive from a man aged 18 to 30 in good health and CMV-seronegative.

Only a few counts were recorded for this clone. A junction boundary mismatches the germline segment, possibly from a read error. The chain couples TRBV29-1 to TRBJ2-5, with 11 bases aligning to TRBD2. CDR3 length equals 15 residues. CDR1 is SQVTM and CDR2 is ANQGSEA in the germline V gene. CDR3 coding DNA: TGCAGCGCTGAACCGACTAGCGGGGTCCAAGAGACCCAGTACTTC. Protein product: CSAEPTSGVQETQYF.

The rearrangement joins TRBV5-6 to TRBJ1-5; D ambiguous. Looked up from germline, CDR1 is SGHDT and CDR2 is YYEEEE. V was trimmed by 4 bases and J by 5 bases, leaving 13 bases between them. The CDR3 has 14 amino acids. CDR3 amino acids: CASSRRRGYQPQHF. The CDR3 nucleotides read TGTGCCAGCAGCCGACGGCGCGGTTATCAGCCCCAGCATTTT.

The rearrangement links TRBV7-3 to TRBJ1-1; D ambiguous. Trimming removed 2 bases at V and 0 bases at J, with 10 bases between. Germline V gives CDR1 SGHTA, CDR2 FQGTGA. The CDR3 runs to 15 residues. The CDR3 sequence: CASSLYNSMNTEAFF. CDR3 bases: TGTGCCAGCAGCTTATATAACTCCATGAACACTGAAGCTTTCTTT.

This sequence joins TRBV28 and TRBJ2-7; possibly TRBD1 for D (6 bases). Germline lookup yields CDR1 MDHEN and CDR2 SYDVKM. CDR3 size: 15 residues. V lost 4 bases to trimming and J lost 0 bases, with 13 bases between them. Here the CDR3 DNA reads TGTGCCAGCAGTTATATCAGGGGATCCTCCTACGAGCAGTACTTC. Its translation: CASSYIRGSSYEQYF.

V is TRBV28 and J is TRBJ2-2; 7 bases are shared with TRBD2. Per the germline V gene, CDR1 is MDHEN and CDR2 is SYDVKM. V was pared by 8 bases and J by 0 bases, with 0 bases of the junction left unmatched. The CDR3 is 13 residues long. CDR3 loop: CASGGANTGELFF. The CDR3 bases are TGTGCCAGCGGGGGGGCGAACACCGGGGAGCTGTTTTTT.

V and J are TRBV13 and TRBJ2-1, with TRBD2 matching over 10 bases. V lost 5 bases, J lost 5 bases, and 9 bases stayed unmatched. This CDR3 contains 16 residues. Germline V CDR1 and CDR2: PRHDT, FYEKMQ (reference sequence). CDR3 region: CASSEHLAGVNNEQFF. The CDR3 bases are TGTGCCAGCAGCGAACACCTAGCGGGAGTGAACAATGAGCAGTTCTTC.

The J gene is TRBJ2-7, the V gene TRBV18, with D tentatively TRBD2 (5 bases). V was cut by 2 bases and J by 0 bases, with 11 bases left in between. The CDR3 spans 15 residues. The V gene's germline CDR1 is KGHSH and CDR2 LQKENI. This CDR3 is CASSPGRGSSYEQYF. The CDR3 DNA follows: TGTGCCAGCTCACCAGGAAGAGGGTCCTCCTACGAGCAGTACTTC.

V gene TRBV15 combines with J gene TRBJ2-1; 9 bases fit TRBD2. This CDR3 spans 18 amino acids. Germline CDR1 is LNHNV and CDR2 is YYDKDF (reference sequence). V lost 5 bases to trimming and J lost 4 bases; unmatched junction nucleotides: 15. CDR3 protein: CATSPHGTGGRVYNEQFF. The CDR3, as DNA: TGTGCCACCAGCCCTCACGGGACTGGCGGGAGGGTTTACAATGAGCAGTTCTTC.

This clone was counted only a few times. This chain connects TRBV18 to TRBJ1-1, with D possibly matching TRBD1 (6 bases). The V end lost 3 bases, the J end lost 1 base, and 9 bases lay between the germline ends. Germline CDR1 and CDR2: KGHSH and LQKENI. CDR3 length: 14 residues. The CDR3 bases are TGTGCCAGCTCACCCAAGGGACAGAACACTGAAGCTTTCTTT. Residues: CASSPKGQNTEAFF.

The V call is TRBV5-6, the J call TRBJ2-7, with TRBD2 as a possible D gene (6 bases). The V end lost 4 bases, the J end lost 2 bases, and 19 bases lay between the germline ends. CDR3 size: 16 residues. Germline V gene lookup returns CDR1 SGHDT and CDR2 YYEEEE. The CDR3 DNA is TGTGCCAGCAGCGTTCCGGGACTTGCAAACCCCTACGAGCAGTACTTC. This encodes CASSVPGLANPYEQYF.

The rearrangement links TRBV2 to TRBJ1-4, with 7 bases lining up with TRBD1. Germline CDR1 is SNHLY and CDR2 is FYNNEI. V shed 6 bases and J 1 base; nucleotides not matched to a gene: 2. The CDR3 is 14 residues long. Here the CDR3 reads CASRTGITNEKLFF. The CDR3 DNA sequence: TGTGCCAGCAGGACAGGGATAACTAATGAAAAACTGTTTTTT.

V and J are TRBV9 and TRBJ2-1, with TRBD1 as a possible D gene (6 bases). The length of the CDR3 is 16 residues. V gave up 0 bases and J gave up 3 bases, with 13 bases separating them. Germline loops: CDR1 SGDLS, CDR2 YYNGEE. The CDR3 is CASSVAIGTSYNEQFF. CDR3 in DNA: TGTGCCAGCAGCGTAGCGATCGGGACAAGCTACAATGAGCAGTTCTTC.

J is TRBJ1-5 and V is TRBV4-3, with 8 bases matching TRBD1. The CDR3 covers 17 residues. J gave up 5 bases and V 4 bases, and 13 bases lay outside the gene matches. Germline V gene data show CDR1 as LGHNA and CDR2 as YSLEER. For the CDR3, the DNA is TGCGCCAGCAGCCCGGATCTCGGGGCAGGGGGCCATCAGCCCCAGCATTTT. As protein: CASSPDLGAGGHQPQHF.

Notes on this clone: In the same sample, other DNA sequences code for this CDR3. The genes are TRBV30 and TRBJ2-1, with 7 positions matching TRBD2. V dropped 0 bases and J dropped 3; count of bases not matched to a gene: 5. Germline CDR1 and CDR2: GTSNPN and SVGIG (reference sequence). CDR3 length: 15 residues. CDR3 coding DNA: TGTGCCTGGAGTGTGGCGGGAGCGAACTACAATGAGCAGTTCTTC. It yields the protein CAWSVAGANYNEQFF.

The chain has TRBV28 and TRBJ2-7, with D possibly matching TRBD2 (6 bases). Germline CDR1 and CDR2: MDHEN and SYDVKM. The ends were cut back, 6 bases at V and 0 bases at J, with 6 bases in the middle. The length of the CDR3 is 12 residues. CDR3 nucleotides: TGTGCCAGCAGCGGGAGCTCCTACGAGCAGTACTTC. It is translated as CASSGSSYEQYF.

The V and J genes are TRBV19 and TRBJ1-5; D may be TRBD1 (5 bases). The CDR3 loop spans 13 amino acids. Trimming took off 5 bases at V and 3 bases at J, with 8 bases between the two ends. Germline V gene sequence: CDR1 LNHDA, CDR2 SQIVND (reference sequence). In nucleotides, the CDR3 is TGTGCCAGTAGTTTGGACAACAATCAGCCCCAGCATTTT. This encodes CASSLDNNQPQHF.

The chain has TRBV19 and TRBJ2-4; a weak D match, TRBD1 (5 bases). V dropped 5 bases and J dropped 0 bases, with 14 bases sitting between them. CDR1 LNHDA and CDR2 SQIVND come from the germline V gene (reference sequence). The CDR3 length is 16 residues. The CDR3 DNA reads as TGTGCCAGTAGTTCCGACAGAAGTCTAGCCAAAAACATTCAGTACTTC. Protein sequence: CASSSDRSLAKNIQYF.

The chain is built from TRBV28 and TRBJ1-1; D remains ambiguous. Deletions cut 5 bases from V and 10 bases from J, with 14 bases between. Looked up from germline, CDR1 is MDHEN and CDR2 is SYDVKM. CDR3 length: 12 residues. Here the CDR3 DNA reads TGTGCCAGCAGTACCAATGCCCTACGAGCTTTCTTT. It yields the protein CASSTNALRAFF.

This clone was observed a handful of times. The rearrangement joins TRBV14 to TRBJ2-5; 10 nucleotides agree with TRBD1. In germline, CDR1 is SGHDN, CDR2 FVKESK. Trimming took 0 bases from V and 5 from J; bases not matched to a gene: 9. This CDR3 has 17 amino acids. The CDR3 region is CASSQEDGTGAWETQYF. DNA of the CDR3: TGTGCCAGCAGCCAAGAGGACGGGACAGGGGCCTGGGAGACCCAGTACTTC.

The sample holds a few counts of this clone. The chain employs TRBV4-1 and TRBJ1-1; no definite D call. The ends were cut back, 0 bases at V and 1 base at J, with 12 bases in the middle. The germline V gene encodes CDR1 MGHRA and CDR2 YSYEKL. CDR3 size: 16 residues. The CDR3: CASSQEGRRGNTEAFF. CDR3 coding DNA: TGCGCCAGCAGCCAAGAGGGTCGTCGAGGGAACACTGAAGCTTTCTTT.

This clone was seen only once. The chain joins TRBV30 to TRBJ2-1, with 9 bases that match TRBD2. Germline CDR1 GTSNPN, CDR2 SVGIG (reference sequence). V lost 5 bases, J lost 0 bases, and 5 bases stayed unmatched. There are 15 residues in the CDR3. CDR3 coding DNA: TGTGCCTGGCGAGCGGGAGGAAGCTCCTACAATGAGCAGTTCTTC. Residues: CAWRAGGSSYNEQFF.

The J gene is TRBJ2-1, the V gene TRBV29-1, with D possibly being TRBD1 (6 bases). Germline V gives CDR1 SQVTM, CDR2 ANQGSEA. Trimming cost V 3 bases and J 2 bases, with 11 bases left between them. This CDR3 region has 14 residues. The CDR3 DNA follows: TGCAGCGTTGACGTGGGGGCTACCTACAATGAGCAGTTCTTC. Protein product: CSVDVGATYNEQFF.

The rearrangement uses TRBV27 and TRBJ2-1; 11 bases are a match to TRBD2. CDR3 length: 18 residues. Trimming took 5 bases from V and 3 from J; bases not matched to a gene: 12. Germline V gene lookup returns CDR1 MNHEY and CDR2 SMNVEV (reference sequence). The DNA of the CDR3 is TGTGCCAGCAGTCCACCTACCCCACTAGCGGGAGACTACAATGAGCAGTTCTTC. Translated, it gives CASSPPTPLAGDYNEQFF.

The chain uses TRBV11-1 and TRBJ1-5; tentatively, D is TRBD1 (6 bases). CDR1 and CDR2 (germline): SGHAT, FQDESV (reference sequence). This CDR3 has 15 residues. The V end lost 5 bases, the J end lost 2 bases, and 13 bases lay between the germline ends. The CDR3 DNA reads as TGTGCCAGCAGCAGGAACGCAGGGGGCAATCAGCCCCAGCATTTT. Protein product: CASSRNAGGNQPQHF.

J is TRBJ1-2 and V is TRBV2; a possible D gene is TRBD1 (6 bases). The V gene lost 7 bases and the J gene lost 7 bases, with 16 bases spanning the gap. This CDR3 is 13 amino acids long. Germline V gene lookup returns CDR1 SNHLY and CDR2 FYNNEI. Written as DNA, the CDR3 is TGTGCCAGCACACGAGGGGGAAATTCTGGCTACACCTTC. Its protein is CASTRGGNSGYTF.